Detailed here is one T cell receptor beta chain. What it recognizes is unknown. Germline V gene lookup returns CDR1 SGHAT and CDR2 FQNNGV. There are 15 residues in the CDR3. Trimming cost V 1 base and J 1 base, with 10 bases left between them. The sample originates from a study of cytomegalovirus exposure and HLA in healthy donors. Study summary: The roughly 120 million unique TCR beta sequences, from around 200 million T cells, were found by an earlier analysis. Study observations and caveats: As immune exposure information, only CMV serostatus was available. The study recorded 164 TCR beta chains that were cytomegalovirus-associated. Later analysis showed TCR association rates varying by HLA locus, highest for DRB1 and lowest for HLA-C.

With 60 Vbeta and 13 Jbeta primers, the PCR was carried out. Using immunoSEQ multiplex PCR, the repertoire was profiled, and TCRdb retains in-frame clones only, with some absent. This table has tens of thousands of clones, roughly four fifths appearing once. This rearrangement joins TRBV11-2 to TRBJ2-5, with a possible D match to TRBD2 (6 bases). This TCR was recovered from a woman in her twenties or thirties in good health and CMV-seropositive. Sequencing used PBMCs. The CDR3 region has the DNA TGTGCCAGCAGCTTAGTGCCCGGGGGCCAAGAGACCCAGTACTTC. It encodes CASSLVPGGQETQYF. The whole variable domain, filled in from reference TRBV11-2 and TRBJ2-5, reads EAGVAQSPRYKIIEKRQSVAFWCNPISGHATLYWYQQILGQGPKLLIQFQNNGVVDDSQLPKDRFSAERLKGVDSTLKIQPAKLEDSAVYLCASSLVPGGQETQYFGPGTRLLVL.